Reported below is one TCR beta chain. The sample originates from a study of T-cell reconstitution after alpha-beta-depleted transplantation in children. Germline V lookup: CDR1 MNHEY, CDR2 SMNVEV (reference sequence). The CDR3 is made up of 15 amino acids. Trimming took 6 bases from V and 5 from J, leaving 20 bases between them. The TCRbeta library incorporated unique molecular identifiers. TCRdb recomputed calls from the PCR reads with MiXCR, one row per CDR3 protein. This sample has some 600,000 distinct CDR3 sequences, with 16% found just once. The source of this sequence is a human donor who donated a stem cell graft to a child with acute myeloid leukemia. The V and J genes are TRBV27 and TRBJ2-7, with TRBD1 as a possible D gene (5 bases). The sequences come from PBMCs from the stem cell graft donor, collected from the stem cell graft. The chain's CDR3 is CASSPLDMDTDEQYF. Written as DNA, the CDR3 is TGTGCCAGCAGCCCTCTGGATATGGACACTGACGAGCAGTACTTC.